This T cell receptor beta chain was identified in a study of OX40 agonist ivuxolimab in advanced cancers. Study in general: Head and neck, renal cell, melanoma or hepatocellular carcinoma were the cancers that dose-escalation patients had. Findings and limits, study-wide: Certain nonresponding patients likewise had low normalized T-cell clonal expansion. CD8+ T cells averaged more expanded clones than CD4+. People who partly responded at 0.1-3.0 mg/kg had some of the least clonal expansion seen.

About this clone: Its antigen is unidentified.

The repertoire was sequenced with immunoSEQ multiplex PCR; TCRdb's copy has only in-frame clones and lacks some. The table lists 45,000 to 55,000 clones, roughly 80% of them singletons. This TCR derives from an adult with an advanced solid tumor such as melanoma, head and neck, liver or kidney cancer. The sample here was CD4+ or CD8+ T cells sorted from blood, taken in a trial of the OX40 agonist ivuxolimab.

The CDR3 is CASSLPGAYEQYF. CDR3 nucleotides: TGTGCCAGCAGCTTGCCAGGGGCCTACGAGCAGTACTTC. The V call is TRBV5-4, the J call TRBJ2-7; weak D call: TRBD1 (6 bases). V was cut by 1 base and J by 2 bases, with 7 bases left in between. The CDR3 consists of 13 residues. Germline V gene data show CDR1 as SGHNT and CDR2 as YYREEE (reference sequence).